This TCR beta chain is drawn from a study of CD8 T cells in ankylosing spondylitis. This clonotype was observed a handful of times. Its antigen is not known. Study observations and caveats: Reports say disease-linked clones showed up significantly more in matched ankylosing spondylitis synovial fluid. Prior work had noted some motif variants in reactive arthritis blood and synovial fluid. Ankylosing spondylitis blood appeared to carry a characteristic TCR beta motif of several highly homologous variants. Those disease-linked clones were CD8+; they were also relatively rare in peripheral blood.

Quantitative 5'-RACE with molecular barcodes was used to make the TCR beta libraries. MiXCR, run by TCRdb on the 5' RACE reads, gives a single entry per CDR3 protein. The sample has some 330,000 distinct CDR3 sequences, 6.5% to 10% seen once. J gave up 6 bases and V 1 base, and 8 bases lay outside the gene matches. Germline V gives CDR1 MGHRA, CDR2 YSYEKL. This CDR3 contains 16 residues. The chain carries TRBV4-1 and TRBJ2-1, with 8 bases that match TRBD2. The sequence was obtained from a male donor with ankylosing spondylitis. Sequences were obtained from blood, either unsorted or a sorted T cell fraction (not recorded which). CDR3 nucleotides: TGCGCCAGCAGCCAAGTCTGGTCGGGAGGGGCCAATGAGCAGTTCTTC. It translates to CASSQVWSGGANEQFF.